This entry lists 19 T cell receptor beta chains sequenced from one sample in a study of blood T cell repertoires in COVID-19. This table comes from immunoSEQ multiplex PCR, and its TCRdb copy is limited to in-frame clones, with some not included. Of about 130,000 clones listed, 65% to 85% are singletons. The sample taken for sequencing was peripheral blood. The receptor set was obtained from a man between 65 and 85 years old with acute or convalescent COVID-19.

In its sample, this clone was seen many times. The rearrangement joins TRBV7-3 to TRBJ2-2; TRBD1 matches 8 bases. The CDR3 runs to 15 residues. From germline, CDR1 is SGHTA and CDR2 FQGTGA. After removal of 4 bases from V and 3 bases from J, the junction contained 4 bases not matched to a gene. The CDR3 coding sequence is TGTGCCAGCAGCTCCGGGACAGGAGACACCGGGGAGCTGTTTTTT. As protein: CASSSGTGDTGELFF.

Points on this clone: At one of its ends the junction is not consistent with the germline gene, which may arise from a read error. The V gene is TRBV19, the J gene TRBJ2-5, with TRBD2 matching 7 bases. Looked up from germline, CDR1 is LNHDA and CDR2 is SQIVND (reference sequence). The CDR3 is made up of 15 amino acids. Here the CDR3 DNA reads TGTGCCAGTAGTACTAGCGGCCTAAAACAAGGGACCCAGTACTTC. Amino acids: CASSTSGLKQGTQYF.

The J gene is TRBJ2-7, the V gene TRBV18; TRBD2 aligns across 13 bases. The V gene end was trimmed by 0 bases and the J gene end by 3 bases; junction bases not matched to a gene: 8. CDR3 size: 18 residues. CDR1 KGHSH and CDR2 LQKENI come from the germline V gene. In DNA form, the CDR3 reads TGTGCCAGCTCACCACCGCCGGGACTAGCGGGGAAGCGCTACGAGCAGTACTTC. Translating it yields CASSPPPGLAGKRYEQYF.

Comments on this clone: Other nucleotide sequences in the sample specify the same CDR3. This sequence joins TRBV29-1 and TRBJ1-4; D is possibly TRBD1 (5 bases). The CDR3 sequence is 12 residues long. The V and J ends lost 3 bases and 7 bases respectively, with 9 bases between them. Germline V lookup: CDR1 SQVTM, CDR2 ANQGSEA. CDR3 bases: TGCAGCGTTGAGGGCCAGGGTGAAAAACTGTTTTTT. This sequence encodes CSVEGQGEKLFF. Combining the CDR3 with reference TRBV29-1 and TRBJ1-4 gives the whole variable domain SAVISQKPSRDICQRGTSLTIQCQVDSQVTMMFWYRQQPGQSLTLIATANQGSEATYESGFVIDKFPISRPNLTFSTLTVSNMSPEDSSIYLCSVEGQGEKLFFGSGTQLSVL.

J is TRBJ1-4 and V is TRBV7-2; D might be TRBD1 (6 bases). This CDR3 has 15 amino acids. Germline V gene sequence: CDR1 SGHTA, CDR2 FQGNSA. V was pared by 4 bases and J by 7 bases, with 16 bases between. CDR3 coding DNA: TGTGCCAGCAGCTGGCGGGGGGCCGTCCGTGAAAAACTGTTTTTT. Translation gives CASSWRGAVREKLFF.

The chain combines TRBV5-1 with TRBJ2-3; possibly TRBD2 for D (5 bases). The V and J ends lost 4 bases and 4 bases respectively, with 25 bases between them. Germline CDR1 and CDR2: SGHRS and YFSETQ. This CDR3 has 18 amino acids. The chain's CDR3 is CASSLRVGLALFADTQYF. The CDR3 nucleotides read TGCGCCAGCAGCCTGCGAGTAGGGCTAGCACTTTTTGCAGATACGCAGTATTTT.

This clone appeared a few times. This chain uses TRBV5-6 with TRBJ1-1; no clear D gene. Germline V gene lookup returns CDR1 SGHDT and CDR2 YYEEEE. With 2 bases removed from V and 0 bases from J, the gap between germline ends came to 5 bases. The CDR3 has 13 amino acids. Written as DNA, the CDR3 is TGTGCCAGCAGCTTTGACTTGAACACTGAAGCTTTCTTT. Amino acids: CASSFDLNTEAFF. The full variable domain, completed using reference TRBV5-6 and TRBJ1-1, is DAGVTQSPTHLIKTRGQQVTLRCSPKSGHDTVSWYQQALGQGPQFIFQYYEEEERQRGNFPDRFSGHQFPNYSSELNVNALLLGDSALYLCASSFDLNTEAFFGQGTRLTVV.

The rearrangement uses TRBV5-1 and TRBJ2-1; 10 bases map to TRBD2. The CDR3 contains 14 residues. Germline V gene data show CDR1 as SGHRS and CDR2 as YFSETQ. Trimming took 7 bases from V and 8 from J; bases not matched to a gene: 9. The CDR3 sequence is CASRGSSGGDEQFF. CDR3 nucleotides: TGCGCCAGCCGGGGGTCTAGCGGGGGAGATGAGCAGTTCTTC.

The V call is TRBV18, the J call TRBJ2-7, with TRBD1 matching over 10 bases. CDR1 and CDR2 (germline): KGHSH, LQKENI. This CDR3 has 14 amino acids. The V and J ends lost 6 bases and 5 bases, in that order; junction bases with no gene match: 7. This chain's CDR3 is CASSPDRGHDEQYF. The CDR3, as DNA: TGTGCCAGCTCCCCCGACAGGGGGCACGACGAGCAGTACTTC.

As regards this clone: Other DNA sequences of this sample code for an identical CDR3. The V and J genes are TRBV6-1 and TRBJ1-3, with D unclear. Germline V gene data show CDR1 as MNHNS and CDR2 as SASEGT. The V and J ends lost 3 bases and 1 base respectively, with 7 bases between them. The CDR3 extends over 14 amino acids. CDR3 nucleotides: TGTGCCAGCAGTGACGGGGTTTCTGGAAACACCATATATTTT. It specifies CASSDGVSGNTIYF.

The gene calls are TRBV19 and TRBJ2-5, with 14 bases matching TRBD2. Per the germline V gene, CDR1 is LNHDA and CDR2 is SQIVND (reference sequence). The V and J ends lost 4 bases and 4 bases, in that order; junction bases with no gene match: 5. The CDR3 is 16 amino acids. The CDR3 is CASSTGLAGALETQYF. The CDR3 DNA follows: TGTGCCAGTAGTACGGGACTAGCGGGGGCTTTAGAGACCCAGTACTTC.

The rearrangement uses TRBV3-1 (or the pseudogene TRBV3-2) and TRBJ1-5; tentatively, D is TRBD1 (5 bases). Per germline, CDR1 LGHDT and CDR2 YNNKEL (reference sequence). This CDR3 is 15 amino acids long. Deletions cut 0 bases from V and 4 bases from J, with 10 bases between. The CDR3 sequence is CASSQDMTANQPQHF. The CDR3 nucleotides are TGTGCCAGCAGCCAAGATATGACAGCGAATCAGCCCCAGCATTTT.

The rearrangement links TRBV11-2 to TRBJ1-2; D might be TRBD1 (6 bases). Trimming removed 7 bases from V and 4 bases from J, with 13 bases in between. CDR3 size: 13 residues. Germline V gene data show CDR1 as SGHAT and CDR2 as FQNNGV. The CDR3 DNA is TGTGCCAGCACCTTGACAGGAACCTATGGCTACACCTTC. Amino acids: CASTLTGTYGYTF.

This chain joins TRBV28 and TRBJ1-6; tentatively, D is TRBD1 (6 bases). Trimming stripped 2 bases from V and 4 bases from J, with 6 bases between. The CDR3 loop spans 14 amino acids. CDR1 and CDR2 from the germline V gene are MDHEN and SYDVKM. The CDR3 nucleotides read TGTGCCAGCAGTTTAGGACAGTATAATTCACCCCTCCACTTT. It specifies CASSLGQYNSPLHF.

This chain links TRBV5-1 with TRBJ1-2; tentatively, D is TRBD1 (6 bases). The CDR3 extends over 14 amino acids. The V end lost 0 bases, the J end lost 6 bases, and 12 bases lay between the germline ends. CDR1 is SGHRS and CDR2 is YFSETQ in the germline V gene. CDR3 region: CASSLGGTHDGYTF. Written as DNA, the CDR3 is TGCGCCAGCAGCTTGGGTGGGACACATGATGGCTACACCTTC.

The chain recombines TRBV12-3 or TRBV12-4 with TRBJ2-1; D gene unclear. V was shortened by 7 bases and J by 4 bases, with 11 bases between the two germline ends. The CDR3 is 13 residues long. Written as DNA, the CDR3 is TGTGCCAGCACCGAGAGACAATACAATGAGCAGTTCTTC. It is translated as CASTERQYNEQFF.

J is TRBJ2-2 and V is TRBV10-1; a weak D match, TRBD2 (6 bases). This CDR3 is built from 15 residues. The V end lost 3 bases, the J end lost 1 base, and 9 bases lay between the germline ends. Germline V gene data show CDR1 as WNHNN and CDR2 as SYGVQD (reference sequence). CDR3 residues: CASSDGTLNTGELFF. CDR3 nucleotides: TGCGCCAGCAGTGACGGGACTTTGAACACCGGGGAGCTGTTTTTT.

A single count supports this clone. This chain uses TRBV5-1 with TRBJ2-5, with D tentatively TRBD1 (6 bases). The germline V and J ends were trimmed by 4 bases and 5 bases, with 12 bases remaining between them. This CDR3 region has 13 residues. The germline V gene encodes CDR1 SGHRS and CDR2 YFSETQ. CDR3 sequence: CASSQNREETQYF. CDR3 in DNA: TGCGCCAGCAGCCAAAACAGGGAGGAGACCCAGTACTTC.

This clone was observed once. This chain connects TRBV7-8 to TRBJ1-2; D unclear. This CDR3 spans 17 amino acids. V was cut by 1 base and J by 2 bases, with 17 bases left in between. Germline CDR1 reads SGHVS; CDR2 reads FQNEAQ. The CDR3 spells CASSLETRIDPNYGYTF. DNA of the CDR3: TGTGCCAGCAGCTTAGAGACAAGGATCGACCCCAACTATGGCTACACCTTC.